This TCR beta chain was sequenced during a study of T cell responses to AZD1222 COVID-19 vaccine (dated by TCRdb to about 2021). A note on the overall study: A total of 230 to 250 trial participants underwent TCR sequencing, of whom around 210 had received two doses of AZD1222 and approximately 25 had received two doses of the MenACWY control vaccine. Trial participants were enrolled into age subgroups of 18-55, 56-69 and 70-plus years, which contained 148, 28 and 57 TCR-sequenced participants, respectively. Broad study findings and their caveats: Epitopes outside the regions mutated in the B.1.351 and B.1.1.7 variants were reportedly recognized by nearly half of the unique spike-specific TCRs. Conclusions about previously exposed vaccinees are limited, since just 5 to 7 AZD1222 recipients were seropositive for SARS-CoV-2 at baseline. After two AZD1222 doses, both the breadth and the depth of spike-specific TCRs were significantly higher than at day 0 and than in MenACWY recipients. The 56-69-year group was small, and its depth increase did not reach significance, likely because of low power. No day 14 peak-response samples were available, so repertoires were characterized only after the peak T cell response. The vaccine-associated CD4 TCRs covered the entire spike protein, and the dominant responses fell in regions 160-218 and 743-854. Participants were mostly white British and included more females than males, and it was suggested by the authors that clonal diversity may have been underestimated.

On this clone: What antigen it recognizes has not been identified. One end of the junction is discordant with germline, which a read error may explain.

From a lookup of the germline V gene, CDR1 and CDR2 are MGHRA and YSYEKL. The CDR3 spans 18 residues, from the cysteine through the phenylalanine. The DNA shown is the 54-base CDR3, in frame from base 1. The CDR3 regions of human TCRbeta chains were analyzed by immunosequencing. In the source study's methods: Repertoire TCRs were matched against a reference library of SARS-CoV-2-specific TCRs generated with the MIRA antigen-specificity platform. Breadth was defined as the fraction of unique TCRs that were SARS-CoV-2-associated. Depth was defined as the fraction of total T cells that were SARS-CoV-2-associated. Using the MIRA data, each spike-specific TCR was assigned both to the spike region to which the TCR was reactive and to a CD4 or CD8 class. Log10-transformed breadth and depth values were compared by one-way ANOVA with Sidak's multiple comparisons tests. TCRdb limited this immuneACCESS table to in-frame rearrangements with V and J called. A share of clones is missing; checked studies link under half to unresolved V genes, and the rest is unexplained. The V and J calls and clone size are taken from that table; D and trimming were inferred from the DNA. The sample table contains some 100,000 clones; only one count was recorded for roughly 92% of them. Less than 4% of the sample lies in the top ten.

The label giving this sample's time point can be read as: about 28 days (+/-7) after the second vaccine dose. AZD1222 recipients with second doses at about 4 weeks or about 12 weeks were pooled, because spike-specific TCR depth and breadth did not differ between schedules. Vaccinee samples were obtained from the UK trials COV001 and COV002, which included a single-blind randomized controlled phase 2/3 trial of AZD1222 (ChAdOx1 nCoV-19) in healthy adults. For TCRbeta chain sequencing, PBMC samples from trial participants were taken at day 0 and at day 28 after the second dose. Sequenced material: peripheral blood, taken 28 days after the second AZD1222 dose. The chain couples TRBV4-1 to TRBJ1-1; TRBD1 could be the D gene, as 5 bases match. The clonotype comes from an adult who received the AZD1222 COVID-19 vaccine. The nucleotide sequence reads TGCGCCAGCAGCCAAGCAGGGTCCGGTTCTTGGCTGAATACTGAAGCTTTCTTT. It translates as CASSQAGSGSWLNTEAFF.